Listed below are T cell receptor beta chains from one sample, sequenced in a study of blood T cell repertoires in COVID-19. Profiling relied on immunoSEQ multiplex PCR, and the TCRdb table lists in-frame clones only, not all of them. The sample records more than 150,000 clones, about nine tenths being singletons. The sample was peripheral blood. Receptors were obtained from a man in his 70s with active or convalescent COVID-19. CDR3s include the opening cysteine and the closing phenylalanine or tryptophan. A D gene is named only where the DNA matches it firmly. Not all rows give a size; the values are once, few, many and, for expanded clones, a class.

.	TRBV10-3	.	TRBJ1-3	CAILGESGNTIYF	TGTGCCATCTTAGGAGAGTCTGGAAACACCATATATTTT
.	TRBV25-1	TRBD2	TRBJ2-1	CASRGAGTSGYNEQFF	TGTGCCAGCCGCGGAGCCGGGACTAGCGGTTACAATGAGCAGTTCTTC
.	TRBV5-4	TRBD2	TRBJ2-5	CASSSPGGETQYF	TGTGCCAGCAGCTCACCGGGGGGAGAGACCCAGTACTTC
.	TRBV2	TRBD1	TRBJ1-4	CASSQTGTRFLFF	TGTGCCAGCAGTCAGACAGGGACCCGTTTTCTGTTTTTT
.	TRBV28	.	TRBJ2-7	CASRVQTSYEQYF	TGTGCCAGCAGGGTACAAACCTCCTACGAGCAGTACTTC
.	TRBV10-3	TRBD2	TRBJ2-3	CAISPLAVERGWYF	TGTGCCATCAGTCCCCTAGCGGTTGAACGTGGTTGGTATTTT
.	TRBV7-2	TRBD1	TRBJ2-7	CASSFPGTGDRSYEQYF	TGTGCCAGCAGCTTTCCTGGGACAGGGGATCGGTCCTACGAGCAGTACTTC
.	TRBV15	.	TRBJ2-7	CATSVGGEDYEQYF	TGTGCCACCAGCGTCGGGGGAGAGGACTACGAGCAGTACTTC
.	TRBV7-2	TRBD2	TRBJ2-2	CASSRTSGSTGELFF	TGTGCCAGCAGCAGGACTAGCGGGTCTACCGGGGAGCTGTTTTTT
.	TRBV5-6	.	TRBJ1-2	CASSRGHFFGYTF	TGTGCCAGCAGCCGAGGACACTTTTTCGGCTACACCTTC
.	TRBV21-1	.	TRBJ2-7	CASRAKGALEQYF	TGTGCCAGCAGGGCCAAGGGGGCGCTTGAGCAGTACTTC
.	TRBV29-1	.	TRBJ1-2	CSVVGYTF	TGCAGCGTTGTAGGCTACACCTTC
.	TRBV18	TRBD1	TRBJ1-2	CASSPDGTGINYGYTF	TGTGCCAGCTCACCAGATGGGACAGGGATTAACTATGGCTACACCTTC
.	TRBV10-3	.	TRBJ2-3	CAIRREPSTDTQYF	TGTGCCATCCGGAGGGAGCCTAGCACAGATACGCAGTATTTT
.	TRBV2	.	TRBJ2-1	CASSRLVGSYNEQFF	TGTGCCAGCAGTAGACTAGTCGGGTCCTACAATGAGCAGTTCTTC
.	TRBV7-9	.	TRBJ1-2	CASSLLAGGDYGYTF	TGTGCCAGCAGCTTACTCGCGGGAGGGGACTATGGCTACACCTTC
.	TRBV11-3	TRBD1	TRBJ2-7	CASSLVWTAPGTGIYEQYF	TGTGCCAGCAGCTTAGTCTGGACCGCGCCCGGGACAGGGATCTACGAGCAGTACTTC
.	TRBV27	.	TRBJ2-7	CASTDGYEQYF	TGTGCCAGCACCGACGGGTACGAGCAGTACTTC
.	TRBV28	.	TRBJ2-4	CASSPTLGSGRNIQYF	TGTGCCAGCAGTCCGACTCTCGGAAGTGGAAGAAACATTCAGTACTTC
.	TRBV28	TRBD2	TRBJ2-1	CASSLAGSSYNEQFF	TGTGCCAGCAGTCTAGCGGGGAGCTCCTACAATGAGCAGTTCTTC
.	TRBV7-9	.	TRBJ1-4	CASSLVVRGPTNEKLFF	TGTGCCAGCAGCTTAGTGGTTCGAGGGCCAACTAATGAAAAACTGTTTTTT
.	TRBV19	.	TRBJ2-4	CASSIVRGILAKNIQYF	TGTGCCAGTAGTATAGTTAGGGGCATACTAGCCAAAAACATTCAGTACTTC
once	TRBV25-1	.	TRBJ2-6	CASSDLQGHSGANVLTF	TGTGCCAGCAGTGACTTGCAGGGGCATTCTGGGGCCAACGTCCTGACTTTC
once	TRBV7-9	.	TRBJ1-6	CASSLNGSPLHF	TGTGCCAGCAGCTTAAACGGTTCACCCCTCCACTTT
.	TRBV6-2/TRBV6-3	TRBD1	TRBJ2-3	CASSHTPQGAERTDTQYF	TGTGCCAGCAGCCATACCCCCCAGGGGGCAGAGAGGACAGATACGCAGTATTTT
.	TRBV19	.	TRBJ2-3	CASSIDSSTDTQYF	TGTGCCAGTAGTATAGACTCGAGCACAGATACGCAGTATTTT
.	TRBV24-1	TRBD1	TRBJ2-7	CATSDGSGGTSYEQYF	TGTGCCACCAGTGACGGTTCAGGGGGAACGTCCTACGAGCAGTACTTC
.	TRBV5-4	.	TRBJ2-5	CASSLAQEQETQYF	TGTGCCAGCAGCTTGGCTCAGGAACAAGAGACCCAGTACTTC
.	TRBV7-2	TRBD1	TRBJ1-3	CASSLAGTGGNTIYF	TGTGCCAGCAGCTTAGCCGGGACAGGGGGCAACACCATATATTTT
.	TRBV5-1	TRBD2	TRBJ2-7	CASSWGGNSGDSYEQYF	TGCGCCAGCAGCTGGGGCGGAAACAGCGGGGACTCCTACGAGCAGTACTTC
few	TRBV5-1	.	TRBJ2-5	CASSLGSQETQYF	TGCGCCAGCAGCTTGGGCAGCCAAGAGACCCAGTACTTC
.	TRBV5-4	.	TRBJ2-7	CASSFQSGHEQYF	TGTGCCAGCAGCTTTCAATCAGGCCACGAGCAGTACTTC
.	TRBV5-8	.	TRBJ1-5	CASSRNRDSNQPQHF	TGTGCCAGCAGCCGGAACAGGGATAGCAATCAGCCCCAGCATTTT
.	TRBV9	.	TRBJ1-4	CASSVGGGERTNEKLFF	TGTGCCAGCAGCGTAGGCGGGGGTGAAAGAACTAATGAAAAACTGTTTTTT